The T cell receptor (beta chain) under discussion was sequenced for a study of T cells after yellow fever vaccination (dated by TCRdb to between 2018 and 2021). Study-level background: The SMART-Seq v4 Ultra Low Input RNA kit was used to prepare libraries from fractions with low cell numbers. Blood samples were taken at several timepoints before and after primary and secondary immunization, and bulk PBMC replicates and cell subsets were isolated. Two healthy male donors made up the cohort, one aged 18 to 29 years and the other aged 30 to 40 years. Bulk TCR alpha and beta repertoires were sequenced longitudinally to track T-cell clones before and after primary and booster YFV17D yellow fever vaccination.

TCR cDNA was made using 5'RACE template switching, a step that added a universal primer site and unique molecular identifiers. Priming for cDNA synthesis came from both the TCR alpha and TCR beta constant segments. Library amplification involved two PCR steps, and the second step added sample barcodes and sequencing adapters. Libraries were sequenced on Illumina HiSeq 2500 (2x100 bp) or NovaSeq (2x150 bp). The study's processing was this. Reads were demultiplexed and collapsed into UMI consensus sequences with MIGEC, and V(D)J alignment was performed with MiXCR. Vaccine-responding clonotypes were defined with edgeR using replicate PBMC samples, requiring FDR below 0.01 and a log2 fold change above 5 up to day 15. Each bulk clonotype received a CD4 or CD8 identity based on whether the sequenced CD4 or CD8 repertoire contained that clonotype at higher abundance. The public sequencing data were trimmed at Q25 with fastp and processed into clonotypes with MiXCR by TCRdb, which kept only in-frame beta chains. Under each unique CDR3 protein, matching rows form one entry showing the most common genes and DNA. TCRdb's processing, not the authors' own work, is the source of the V and J calls. A total of about 300,000 distinct CDR3 sequences appear in this sample, roughly 7% of them only once. The top ten constitute 15% to 20% of the sample.

On the study overall, not on this receptor specifically: Because abundant contaminating clonotypes from the bulk population could be contained in FACS-sorted repertoires, computational filtering was required. The study included only two donors, which limits how far the findings can be generalized. A small fraction of clonotypes appeared in both the CD4 and CD8 compartments, likely as a result of convergent recombination. After the booster, most of the clones that had expanded following primary vaccination were detected again (around 97% of CD4 and more than 85% of CD8), which suggests that memory was broadly maintained. Compared with the primary T-cell response, the secondary T-cell response was faster but weaker, reaching its peak on day 5 rather than on day 15.

The germline V gene provides CDR1 KGHDR and CDR2 SFDVKD. V is cut by 4 bases and J by 6 bases, and the space between the germline ends is 8 bases. Inclusive of the bounding cysteine and phenylalanine, the CDR3 is 12 residues long. Only the CDR3 DNA stays, 36 bases, in frame from base 1. This clonotype has only a few counts. Its specific antigen is unknown. No much larger clone is present one base from it, and per-base qualities are unavailable. The sample's treatment or condition, from its label and the paper: live attenuated yellow fever vaccine strain. At each blood-draw timepoint, two biological replicates of bulk PBMCs were collected. A standard Ficoll-Paque protocol was used to isolate PBMCs from peripheral blood. RNA was extracted with TriZol from bulk PBMCs, CD4 and CD8 fractions, and dextramer-positive and dextramer-negative fractions.

The sequence links TRBV24-1 to TRBJ1-2, with the D gene call left open. The input for sequencing was PBMCs, taken about 49 days after the first yellow fever vaccination. The sequence derives from a man aged 18 to 35 who received the YFV17D yellow fever vaccine. The nucleotides are TGTGCCACCAGTGAGTCTCGACATGGCTACACCTTC. Translated, it gives CATSESRHGYTF.